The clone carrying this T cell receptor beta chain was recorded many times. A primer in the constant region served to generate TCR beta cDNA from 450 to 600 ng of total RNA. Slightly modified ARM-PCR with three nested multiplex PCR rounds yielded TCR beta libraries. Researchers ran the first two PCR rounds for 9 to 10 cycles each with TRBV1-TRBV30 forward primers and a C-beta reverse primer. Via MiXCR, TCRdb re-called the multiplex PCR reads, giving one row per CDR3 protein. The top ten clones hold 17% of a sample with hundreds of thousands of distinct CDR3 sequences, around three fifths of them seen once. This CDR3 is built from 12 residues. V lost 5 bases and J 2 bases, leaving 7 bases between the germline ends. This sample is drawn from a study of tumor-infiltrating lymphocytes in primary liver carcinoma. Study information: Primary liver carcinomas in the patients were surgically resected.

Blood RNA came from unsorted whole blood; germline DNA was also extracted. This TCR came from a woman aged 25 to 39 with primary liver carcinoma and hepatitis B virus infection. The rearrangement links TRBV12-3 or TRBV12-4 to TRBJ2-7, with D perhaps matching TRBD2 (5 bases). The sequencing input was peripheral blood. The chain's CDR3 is CASSPGTYEQYF. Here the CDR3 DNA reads TGTGCCAGCAGTCCCGGGACCTACGAGCAGTACTTC.